This T cell receptor (beta chain) was sequenced during a study of blood T cell repertoires in COVID-19. In the study overall: Researchers got acute and convalescent COVID-19 samples from the United States, Italy and Spain.

There are 16 residues in the CDR3. Germline values: CDR1 LGHDT, CDR2 YNNKEL (reference sequence). On this clone itself: Relative to the germline gene, one junction end is altered; a read error may explain this.

Original handling: Cell counts per sample came from amplifying reference gene primers. Sequenced by immunoSEQ multiplex PCR; TCRdb stores in-frame clones only, minus some. Clone size and the V and J calls come from that table; the DNA yielded D and trimming. The repertoire includes about 150,000 clones, 65% to 85% of them detected once, and 8.5% to 9% sits in the top ten. This receptor was taken from a man aged 30 to 39 with COVID-19, enrolled during active disease. Sequenced sample: peripheral blood. V and J are TRBV3-1 (or the pseudogene TRBV3-2) and TRBJ2-7, with 10 bases matching TRBD1. CDR3 sequence: CASRQGTGTGANKQYF. Written as DNA, the CDR3 is TGTGCCAGCAGACAAGGGACCGGGACAGGGGCCAACAAGCAGTACTTC.